Presented here are 5 T cell receptor beta chains from one specimen sequenced in a study of cytomegalovirus exposure and HLA in healthy donors. PCR involved 60 Vbeta and 13 Jbeta primers. The protocol was immunoSEQ multiplex PCR, while the TCRdb copy is restricted to in-frame clones and leaves out a portion. Here the sample spans some 110,000 clones, over 60% being singletons. The sample consisted of PBMCs. These receptors came from a man in his thirties or forties in good health and CMV-seropositive.

The sample holds a few counts of this clone. The J gene is TRBJ1-1, the V gene TRBV10-1; D gene uncertain. V lost 0 bases, J lost 8 bases, and 10 bases lay in between. CDR1 is WNHNN, CDR2 SYGVQD, per germline (reference sequence). The CDR3 consists of 13 residues. CDR3 DNA sequence: TGCGCCAGCAGTGAGTCGAGCGTCGGGGAAGCTTTCTTT. Translating gives CASSESSVGEAFF.

The genes are TRBV29-1 and TRBJ1-1; D is unclear. Germline CDR1 and CDR2: SQVTM and ANQGSEA. CDR3 size: 14 residues. Deletions cut 5 bases from V and 5 bases from J, with 18 bases between. The CDR3 bases are TGCAGCGTTTGGGAGACGGGCCTGGGAACTGAAGCTTTCTTT. Its protein is CSVWETGLGTEAFF.

The chain combines TRBV27 with TRBJ2-1; D gene unclear. Germline lookup yields CDR1 MNHEY and CDR2 SMNVEV (reference sequence). The CDR3 has 16 amino acids. The V end lost 5 bases, the J end lost 3 bases, and 17 bases lay between the germline ends. The CDR3 reads CASSEIQAINYNEQFF. The CDR3 coding sequence is TGTGCCAGCAGTGAGATACAAGCGATTAACTACAATGAGCAGTTCTTC.

The sample holds a few counts of this clone. This chain links TRBV28 with TRBJ2-6; D perhaps matches TRBD1 (6 bases). The ends were cut back, 6 bases at V and 4 bases at J, with 13 bases in the middle. Germline V gene sequence: CDR1 MDHEN, CDR2 SYDVKM. The CDR3 has 15 residues. The CDR3 DNA sequence: TGTGCCAGCAGGGACTCAGGGACAGGGGCCAACGTCCTGACTTTC. Translation gives CASRDSGTGANVLTF.

The V and J genes are TRBV28 and TRBJ1-4; 9 bases line up with TRBD1. The germline V gene has CDR1 MDHEN and CDR2 SYDVKM. The V segment lost 1 base and the J segment 10 bases; nucleotides outside the gene matches: 7. The CDR3 runs to 15 residues. The CDR3 DNA reads TGTGCCAGCAGTTTATTGGGGACAGGGAAAGGAAAACTGTTTTTT. Translation gives CASSLLGTGKGKLFF.